This T cell receptor beta chain was sequenced during a study of blood T cell repertoires in COVID-19. The V and J ends lost 6 bases and 2 bases, in that order; junction bases with no gene match: 6. This CDR3 comprises 15 residues. Germline CDR1 is MNHNY and CDR2 is SVGAGI (reference sequence). Data came from immunoSEQ multiplex PCR; TCRdb stores just in-frame clones and leaves some out. Here the sample spans some 200,000 clones, roughly four fifths being singletons. The V call is TRBV6-6, the J call TRBJ2-1; 8 bases agree with TRBD2. The sequencing input was peripheral blood. The receptor was derived from a woman aged 40 to 50 with acute or convalescent COVID-19. The DNA of the CDR3 is TGTGCCAGCAGATCTGGACTAGCCGCCTACAATGAGCAGTTCTTC. It specifies CASRSGLAAYNEQFF.